This TCR beta chain was sequenced in a study of blood T cell repertoires in COVID-19. Per the original methods: Estimation of nucleated cell counts relied on the amplification of reference gene primers. Assay: immunoSEQ multiplex PCR; the TCRdb copy retains only in-frame clones and omits some. The DNA was the basis for D and trimming; V, J and clone size are from that table. The data show some 310,000 clones, around 90% seen once. The CDR3 is 14 amino acids. After removal of 1 base from V and 10 bases from J, the junction contained 3 bases not matched to a gene. CDR1 and CDR2 from the germline V gene are SGHKS and YYEKEE (reference sequence).

The receptor was isolated from a man in his fifties with active or convalescent COVID-19. The chain joins TRBV5-5 to TRBJ1-6, with 9 bases aligning to TRBD1. Specimen: peripheral blood. Written as DNA, the CDR3 is TGTGCCAGCAGCTTGTGGGACAGGGAATCACCCCTCCACTTT. Residues: CASSLWDRESPLHF.